This T cell receptor beta chain was found in a study of shared clonotypes between healthy human individuals. Study-level background: Per-donor plates numbered three CD4 naive, three CD4 memory, two CD8 naive and one CD8 memory. Study conclusions and caveats: Shared across a few donors were around 5% of the naive CD4 clonotypes.

The V gene's germline CDR1 is LNHDA and CDR2 SQIVND (reference sequence). Trimming at V came to 4 bases and at J to 0 bases, leaving 6 bases not matched to a gene. This CDR3 is built from 17 residues. Genomic DNA belonging to each subset was distributed in equal measure over several immunoSEQ plates. Per the study methods: As immunoSEQ supplied junction-only sequences (without quality scores), filtering differed. Clones were read by immunoSEQ multiplex PCR, and TCRdb kept only the in-frame ones, dropping some. V, J and clone size are taken as reported in that table, and D and trimming were inferred from the DNA itself. The sample has about 2.4 million clones; about 92% are singletons. A word on this clone: Its matching antigen is unknown.

The sequence derives from a man between 18 and 35 years old in good health. Specimen: naive CD4+ T cells sorted from blood. Subset given: CD45RA+ positively selected. The chain combines TRBV19 with TRBJ1-1; TRBD1 matches 12 bases. CDR3 nucleotides: TGTGCCAGTAGTAGGGACAGGGGGCCGGGGGTGAACACTGAAGCTTTCTTT. Translated, it gives CASSRDRGPGVNTEAFF.